One T cell receptor beta chain is described in this entry. The sample is drawn from a study of blood T cell repertoires in COVID-19. Study details: T cells, B-cell-depleted T cells, or PBMCs supplied cDNA or gDNA.

The CDR3 is 16 residues long. Individuals drawn from about two dozen US areas were roughly 18 to 95 years old. Recovered status applied to Cohort 3 donors who had two consecutive negative PCRs. It also applied to those with clearance or with symptom resolution. Generated by immunoSEQ multiplex PCR, the TCRdb table keeps only in-frame clones and is missing some. Of around 180,000 clones listed, approximately 80% are singletons. What was sequenced was PBMCs or T cells enriched from blood (not recorded which). The origin of this receptor is a man between 45 and 60 years old who had recovered from COVID-19. This chain uses TRBV21-1 with TRBJ1-1; no DNA check was done on the table's D call, TRBD1. TRBV21-1 is assigned pseudogene status. The CDR3 loop reads CASSKGCGTVMLEAFF. CDR3 sequence (DNA): TGTGCCAGCAGCAAAGGGTGTGGGACAGTTATGCTTGAAGCTTTCTTT.